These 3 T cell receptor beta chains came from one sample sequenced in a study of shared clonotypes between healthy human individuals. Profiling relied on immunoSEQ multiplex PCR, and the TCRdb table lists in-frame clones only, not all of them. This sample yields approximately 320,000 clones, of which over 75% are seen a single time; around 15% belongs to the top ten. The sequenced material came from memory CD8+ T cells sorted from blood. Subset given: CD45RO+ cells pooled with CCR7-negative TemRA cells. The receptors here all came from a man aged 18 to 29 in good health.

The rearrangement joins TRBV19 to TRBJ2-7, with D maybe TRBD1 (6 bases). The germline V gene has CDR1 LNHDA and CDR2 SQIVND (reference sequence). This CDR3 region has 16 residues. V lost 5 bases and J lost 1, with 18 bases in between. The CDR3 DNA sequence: TGTGCCAGTAGTCCCGGGACACCGAGGGCATCCTACGAGCAGTACTTC. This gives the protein CASSPGTPRASYEQYF.

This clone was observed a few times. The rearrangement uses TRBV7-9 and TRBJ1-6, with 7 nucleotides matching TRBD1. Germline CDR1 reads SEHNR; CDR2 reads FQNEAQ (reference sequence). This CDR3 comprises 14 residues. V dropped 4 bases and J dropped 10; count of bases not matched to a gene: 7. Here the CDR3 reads CASSSWTGESPLHF. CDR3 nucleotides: TGTGCCAGCAGCTCGTGGACAGGAGAATCACCCCTCCACTTT.

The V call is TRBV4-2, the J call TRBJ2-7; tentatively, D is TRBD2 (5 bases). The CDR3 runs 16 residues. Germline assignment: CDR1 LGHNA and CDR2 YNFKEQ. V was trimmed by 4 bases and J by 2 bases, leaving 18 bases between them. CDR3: CASSPEAAGSTYEQYF. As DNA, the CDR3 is TGTGCCAGCAGCCCGGAGGCGGCGGGTTCCACCTACGAGCAGTACTTC.